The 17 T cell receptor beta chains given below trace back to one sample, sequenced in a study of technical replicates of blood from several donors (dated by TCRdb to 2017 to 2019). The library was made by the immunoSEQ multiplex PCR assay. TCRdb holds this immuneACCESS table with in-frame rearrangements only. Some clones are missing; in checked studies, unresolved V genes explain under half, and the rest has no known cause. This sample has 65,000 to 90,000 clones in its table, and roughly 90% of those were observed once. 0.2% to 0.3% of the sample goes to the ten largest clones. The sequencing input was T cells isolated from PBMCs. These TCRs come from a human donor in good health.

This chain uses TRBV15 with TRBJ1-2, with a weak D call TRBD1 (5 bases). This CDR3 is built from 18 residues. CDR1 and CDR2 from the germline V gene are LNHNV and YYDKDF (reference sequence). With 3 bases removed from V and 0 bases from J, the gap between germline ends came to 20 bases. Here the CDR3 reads CATSSVRGLQASNYGYTF. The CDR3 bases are TGTGCCACCAGCAGTGTAAGGGGCCTACAGGCTTCTAACTATGGCTACACCTTC.

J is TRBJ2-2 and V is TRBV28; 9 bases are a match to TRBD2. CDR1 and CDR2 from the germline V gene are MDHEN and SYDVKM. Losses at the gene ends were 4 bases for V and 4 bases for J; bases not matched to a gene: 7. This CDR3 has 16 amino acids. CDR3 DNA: TGTGCCAGCAGTTCGGGACTAGCTCTGATCACCGGGGAGCTGTTTTTT. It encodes CASSSGLALITGELFF.

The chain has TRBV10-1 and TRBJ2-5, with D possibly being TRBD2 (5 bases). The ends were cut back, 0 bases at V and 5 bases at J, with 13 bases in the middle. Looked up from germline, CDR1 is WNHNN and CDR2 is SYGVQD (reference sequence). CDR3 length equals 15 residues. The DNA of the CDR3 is TGCGCCAGCAGTGAGTCGGCTAGCTCTTTGGAGACCCAGTACTTC. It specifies CASSESASSLETQYF.

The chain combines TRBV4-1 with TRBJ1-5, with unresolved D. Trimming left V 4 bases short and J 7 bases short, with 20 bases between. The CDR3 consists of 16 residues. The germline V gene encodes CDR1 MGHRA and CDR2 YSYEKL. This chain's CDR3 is CASSLGDLLHNQPQHF. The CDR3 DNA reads TGCGCCAGCAGCCTCGGGGATCTATTGCATAACCAGCCCCAGCATTTT.

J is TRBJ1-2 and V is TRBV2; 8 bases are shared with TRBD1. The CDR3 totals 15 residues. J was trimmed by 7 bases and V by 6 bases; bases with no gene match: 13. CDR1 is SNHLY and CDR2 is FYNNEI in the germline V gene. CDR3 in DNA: TGTGCCAGCAGCTCTCAACGACAGGGGCTTGGTGGCTACACCTTC. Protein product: CASSSQRQGLGGYTF.

CDR3 amino acids: CATRTGNQPQHF. The CDR3 coding sequence is TGTGCCACCCGGACAGGGAATCAGCCCCAGCATTTT. The rearrangement joins TRBV7-9 to TRBJ1-5; 8 nucleotides align to TRBD1. This CDR3 has 12 residues. J gave up 4 bases and V 10 bases, and 3 bases lay outside the gene matches. Germline CDR1 SEHNR, CDR2 FQNEAQ (reference sequence).

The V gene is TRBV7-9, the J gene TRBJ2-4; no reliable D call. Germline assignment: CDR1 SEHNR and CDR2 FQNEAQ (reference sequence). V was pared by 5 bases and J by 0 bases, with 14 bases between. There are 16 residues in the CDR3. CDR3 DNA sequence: TGTGCCAGCAGCCCCCATACGGGTCTAGCCAAAAACATTCAGTACTTC. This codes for CASSPHTGLAKNIQYF.

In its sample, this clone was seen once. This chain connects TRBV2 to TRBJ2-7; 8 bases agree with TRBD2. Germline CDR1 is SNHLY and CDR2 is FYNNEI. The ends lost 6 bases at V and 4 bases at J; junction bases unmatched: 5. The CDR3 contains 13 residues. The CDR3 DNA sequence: TGTGCCAGCAGCACTAGCGGCCATTACGAGCAGTACTTC. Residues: CASSTSGHYEQYF.

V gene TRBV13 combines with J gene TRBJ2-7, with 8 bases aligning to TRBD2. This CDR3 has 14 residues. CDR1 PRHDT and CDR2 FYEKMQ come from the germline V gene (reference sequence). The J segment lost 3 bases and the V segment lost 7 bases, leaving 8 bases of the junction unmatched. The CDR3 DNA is TGTGCCAGCACAGTAGCGGGAAAGAACTACGAGCAGTACTTC. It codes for CASTVAGKNYEQYF. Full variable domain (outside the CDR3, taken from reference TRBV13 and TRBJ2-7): AAGVIQSPRHLIKEKRETATLKCYPIPRHDTVYWYQQGPGQDPQFLISFYEKMQSDKGSIPDRFSAQQFSDYHSELNMSSLELGDSALYFCASTVAGKNYEQYFGPGTRLTVT.

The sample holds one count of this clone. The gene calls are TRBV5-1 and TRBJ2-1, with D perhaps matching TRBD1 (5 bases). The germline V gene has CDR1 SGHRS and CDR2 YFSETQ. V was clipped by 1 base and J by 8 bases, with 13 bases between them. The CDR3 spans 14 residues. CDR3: CASSLIVVGDEQFF. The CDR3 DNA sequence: TGCGCCAGCAGCTTGATAGTGGTAGGGGATGAGCAGTTCTTC.

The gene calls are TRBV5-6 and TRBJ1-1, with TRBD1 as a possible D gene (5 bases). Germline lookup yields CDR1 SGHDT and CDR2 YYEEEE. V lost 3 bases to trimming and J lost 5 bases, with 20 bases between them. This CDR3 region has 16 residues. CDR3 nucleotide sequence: TGTGCCAGCAGCTCGCCAGGCAGTCAGGGTAGGACTGAAGCTTTCTTT. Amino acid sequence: CASSSPGSQGRTEAFF.

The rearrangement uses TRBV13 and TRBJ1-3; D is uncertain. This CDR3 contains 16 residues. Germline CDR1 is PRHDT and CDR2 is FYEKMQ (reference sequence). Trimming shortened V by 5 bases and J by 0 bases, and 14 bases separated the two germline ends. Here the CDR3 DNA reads TGTGCCAGCAGCCACCCTTTCGGAGACTCTGGAAACACCATATATTTT. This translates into CASSHPFGDSGNTIYF.

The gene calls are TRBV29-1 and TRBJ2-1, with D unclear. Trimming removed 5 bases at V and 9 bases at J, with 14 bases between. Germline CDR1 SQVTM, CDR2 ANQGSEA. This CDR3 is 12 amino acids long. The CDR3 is CSVLPPPGEQFF. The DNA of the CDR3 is TGCAGCGTTTTACCCCCGCCCGGTGAGCAGTTCTTC.

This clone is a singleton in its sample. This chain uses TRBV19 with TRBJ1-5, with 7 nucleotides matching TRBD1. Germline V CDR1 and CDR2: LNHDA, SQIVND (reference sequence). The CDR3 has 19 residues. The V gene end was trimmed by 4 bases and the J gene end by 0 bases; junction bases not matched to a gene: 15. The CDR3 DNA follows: TGTGCCAGTAGTAGCCTGACAGGGTCTCACACCCATAGCAATCAGCCCCAGCATTTT. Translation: CASSSLTGSHTHSNQPQHF.

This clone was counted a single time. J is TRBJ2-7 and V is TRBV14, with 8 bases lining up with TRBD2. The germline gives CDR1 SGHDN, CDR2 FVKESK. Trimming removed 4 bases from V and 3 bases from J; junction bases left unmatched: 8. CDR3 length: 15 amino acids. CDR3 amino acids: CASSPRRTSFYEQYF. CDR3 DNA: TGTGCCAGCAGCCCGAGACGGACTAGCTTCTACGAGCAGTACTTC.

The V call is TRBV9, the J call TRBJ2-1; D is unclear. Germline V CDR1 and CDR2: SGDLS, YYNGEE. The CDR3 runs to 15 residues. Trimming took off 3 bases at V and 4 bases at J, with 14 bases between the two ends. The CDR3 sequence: CASSGTGWSYNEQFF. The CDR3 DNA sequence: TGTGCCAGCAGCGGAACGGGTTGGAGTTACAATGAGCAGTTCTTC.

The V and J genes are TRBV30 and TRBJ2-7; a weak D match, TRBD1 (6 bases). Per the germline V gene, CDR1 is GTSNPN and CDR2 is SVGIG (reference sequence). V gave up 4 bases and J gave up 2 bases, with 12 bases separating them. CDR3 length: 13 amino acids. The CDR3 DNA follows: TGTGCCTGGACAATTGGACAGCCCTACGAGCAGTACTTC. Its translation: CAWTIGQPYEQYF.